These 13 T cell receptor beta chains were sequenced from one sample in a study of blood T cell repertoires in COVID-19. Generated by immunoSEQ multiplex PCR, the TCRdb table keeps only in-frame clones and is missing some. The repertoire holds fewer than 450,000 clones, with approximately 90% as singletons. The sample was PBMCs or T cells enriched from blood (not recorded which). All receptors come from a woman aged 18-29 years who had recovered from COVID-19.

The CDR3 DNA reads as TGTGCCTGCCGGCAGGAAGAGACCCAGTACTTC. Protein: CACRQEETQYF. The chain has TRBV30 and TRBJ2-5, with D unclear. This CDR3 has 11 amino acids. With 6 bases removed from V and 3 bases from J, the gap between germline ends came to 8 bases. Per germline, CDR1 GTSNPN and CDR2 SVGIG (reference sequence).

The chain employs TRBV7-8 and TRBJ2-2; 7 positions agree with TRBD1. This CDR3 spans 18 amino acids. V lost 6 bases and J lost 1; bases outside the gene matches: 14. Germline CDR1 is SGHVS and CDR2 is FQNEAQ. CDR3 sequence (DNA): TGTGCCAGCAGGCCTCACGCCCCCCGGGACAGGAACACCGGGGAGCTGTTTTTT. It specifies CASRPHAPRDRNTGELFF.

Comments on this clone: In the same sample, other DNA sequences code for this CDR3. The chain has TRBV6-2 or TRBV6-3 and TRBJ2-7, with D possibly being TRBD1 (6 bases). CDR3 length: 13 amino acids. V was trimmed by 5 bases and J by 4 bases, leaving 12 bases between them. Germline CDR1 is MNHEY and CDR2 is SVGEGT. The DNA of the CDR3 is TGTGCCAGCAGTCCCGGACAGCCGTACGAGCAGTACTTC. Protein product: CASSPGQPYEQYF.

This chain connects TRBV19 to TRBJ2-6, with 7 bases that match TRBD1. CDR3 length equals 15 residues. Unmatched junction bases numbered 4, after V lost 6 bases and J lost 2 bases. Germline CDR1 is LNHDA and CDR2 is SQIVND (reference sequence). The CDR3 nucleotides are TGTGCCAGTAGATCAGGGGGAGCTGGGGCCAACGTCCTGACTTTC. Its protein product is CASRSGGAGANVLTF.

The V gene is TRBV7-9, the J gene TRBJ2-7; 10 bases agree with TRBD1. J lost 3 bases, V lost 4 bases, and 6 bases had no gene match. The germline V gene encodes CDR1 SEHNR and CDR2 FQNEAQ (reference sequence). CDR3 length: 15 amino acids. This CDR3 is CASSSRDRGFYEQYF. The CDR3 coding sequence is TGTGCCAGCAGCTCCCGGGACAGGGGTTTCTACGAGCAGTACTTC.

This chain uses TRBV5-4 with TRBJ1-6; 8 bases are a match to TRBD1. CDR3 length: 15 residues. The germline V gene has CDR1 SGHNT and CDR2 YYREEE (reference sequence). Trimming cost V 4 bases and J 8 bases; bases outside gene matches: 8. As DNA, the CDR3 is TGTGCCAGCAGCCTACAGGACAGGGTGGATTCACCCCTCCACTTT. It encodes CASSLQDRVDSPLHF.

This rearrangement joins TRBV10-1 to TRBJ2-5, with a weak D call TRBD1 (5 bases). Trimming pared 2 bases from V and 5 bases from J, leaving 9 bases between. The germline V gene encodes CDR1 WNHNN and CDR2 SYGVQD (reference sequence). This CDR3 spans 13 amino acids. In DNA form, the CDR3 reads TGCGCCAGCAGTGAGGGGGCCCCGGAGACCCAGTACTTC. Encoded protein: CASSEGAPETQYF.

CDR3 protein: CAWTSRGAYNEQFF. CDR3 nucleotides: TGTGCCTGGACCTCACGGGGGGCGTACAATGAGCAGTTCTTC. This chain uses TRBV30 with TRBJ2-1; the D gene is possibly TRBD2 (7 bases). Trimming pared 4 bases from V and 4 bases from J, leaving 14 bases between. CDR1 is GTSNPN and CDR2 is SVGIG in the germline V gene (reference sequence). The CDR3 extends over 14 amino acids.

V gene TRBV24-1 combines with J gene TRBJ2-3; no clear D gene. The CDR3 is made up of 16 amino acids. The germline V gene has CDR1 KGHDR and CDR2 SFDVKD. V lost 0 bases and J 2 bases, leaving 11 bases between the germline ends. CDR3 residues: CATSDLLSQSTDTQYF. The DNA for the CDR3 is TGTGCCACCAGTGATTTGCTGTCACAGTCCACAGATACGCAGTATTTT.

The J gene is TRBJ2-3, the V gene TRBV11-2, with D unclear. CDR1 is SGHAT and CDR2 is FQNNGV in the germline V gene. V lost 1 base to trimming and J lost 1 base, with 3 bases between them. This CDR3 comprises 13 residues. Written as DNA, the CDR3 is TGTGCCAGCAGCTTAGCGGGCACAGATACGCAGTATTTT. Its protein is CASSLAGTDTQYF.

The chain recombines TRBV25-1 with TRBJ1-5; no reliable D call. Trimming pared 5 bases from V and 5 bases from J, leaving 10 bases between. Germline CDR1 MGHDK, CDR2 SYGVNS. The CDR3 has 13 amino acids. The CDR3 coding sequence is TGTGCCAGCAGTAATGAGGGTGATCAGCCCCAGCATTTT. Protein product: CASSNEGDQPQHF.

The chain combines TRBV5-1 with TRBJ1-1; D might be TRBD1 (6 bases). Germline CDR1 SGHRS, CDR2 YFSETQ. The CDR3 length is 13 residues. Trimming took 7 bases from V and 1 from J, leaving 11 bases between them. CDR3 sequence: CASSAGANTEAFF. In DNA form, the CDR3 reads TGCGCCAGCTCCGCGGGGGCGAACACTGAAGCTTTCTTT.

This clone was seen a few times. The chain recombines TRBV19 with TRBJ1-1; 7 bases line up with TRBD1. Losses at the gene ends were 9 bases for V and 3 bases for J; bases not matched to a gene: 19. This CDR3 has 17 residues. Looked up from germline, CDR1 is LNHDA and CDR2 is SQIVND (reference sequence). CDR3 bases: TGTGCCAGCACTGCTCATACAGGGGAAAGGACAGACACTGAAGCTTTCTTT. Encoded protein: CASTAHTGERTDTEAFF.